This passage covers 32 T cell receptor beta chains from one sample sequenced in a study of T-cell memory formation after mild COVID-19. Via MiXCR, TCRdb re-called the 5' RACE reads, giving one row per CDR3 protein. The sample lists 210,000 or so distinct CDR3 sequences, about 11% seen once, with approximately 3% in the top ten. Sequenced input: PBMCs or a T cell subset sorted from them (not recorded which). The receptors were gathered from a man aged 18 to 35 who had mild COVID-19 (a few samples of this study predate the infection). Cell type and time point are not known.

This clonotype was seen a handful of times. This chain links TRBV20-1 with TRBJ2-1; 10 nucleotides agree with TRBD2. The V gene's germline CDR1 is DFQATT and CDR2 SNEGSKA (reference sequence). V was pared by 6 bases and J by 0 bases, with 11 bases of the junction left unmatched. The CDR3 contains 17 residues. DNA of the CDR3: TGCAGTGCCTCCAATCCCGGGACTAGCGCCTCCTACAATGAGCAGTTCTTC. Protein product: CSASNPGTSASYNEQFF.

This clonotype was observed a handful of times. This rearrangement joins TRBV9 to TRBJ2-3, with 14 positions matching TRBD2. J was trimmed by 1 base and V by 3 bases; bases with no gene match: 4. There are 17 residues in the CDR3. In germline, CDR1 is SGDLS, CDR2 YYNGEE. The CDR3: CASSATSGGAGTDTQYF. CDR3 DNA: TGTGCCAGCAGCGCGACTAGCGGGGGGGCCGGCACAGATACGCAGTATTTT.

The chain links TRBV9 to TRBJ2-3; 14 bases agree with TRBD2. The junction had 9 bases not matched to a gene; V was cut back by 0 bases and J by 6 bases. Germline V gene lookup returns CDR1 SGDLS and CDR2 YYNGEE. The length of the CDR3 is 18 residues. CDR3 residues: CASSVATGTSGGADTQYF. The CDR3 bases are TGTGCCAGCAGCGTAGCAACCGGGACTAGCGGGGGTGCGGATACGCAGTATTTT.

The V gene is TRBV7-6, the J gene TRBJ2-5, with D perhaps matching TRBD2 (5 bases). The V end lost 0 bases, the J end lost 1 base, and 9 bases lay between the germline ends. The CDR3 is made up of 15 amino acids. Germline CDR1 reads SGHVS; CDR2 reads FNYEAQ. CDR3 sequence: CASSLASRGQETQYF. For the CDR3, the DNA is TGTGCCAGCAGCTTAGCTAGCCGGGGCCAAGAGACCCAGTACTTC. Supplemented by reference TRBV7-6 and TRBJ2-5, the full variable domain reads GAGVSQSPRYKVTKRGQDVALRCDPISGHVSLYWYRQALGQGPEFLTYFNYEAQQDKSGLPNDRFSAERPEGSISTLTIQRTEQRDSAMYRCASSLASRGQETQYFGPGTRLLVL.

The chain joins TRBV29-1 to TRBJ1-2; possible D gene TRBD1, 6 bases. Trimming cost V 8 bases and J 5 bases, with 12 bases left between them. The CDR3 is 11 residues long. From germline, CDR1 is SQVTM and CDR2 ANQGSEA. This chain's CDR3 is CSTSDRYGYTF. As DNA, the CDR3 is TGCAGCACCTCGGACAGATATGGCTACACCTTC. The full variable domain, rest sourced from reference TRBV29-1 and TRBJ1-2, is SAVISQKPSRDICQRGTSLTIQCQVDSQVTMMFWYRQQPGQSLTLIATANQGSEATYESGFVIDKFPISRPNLTFSTLTVSNMSPEDSSIYLCSTSDRYGYTFGSGTRLTVV.

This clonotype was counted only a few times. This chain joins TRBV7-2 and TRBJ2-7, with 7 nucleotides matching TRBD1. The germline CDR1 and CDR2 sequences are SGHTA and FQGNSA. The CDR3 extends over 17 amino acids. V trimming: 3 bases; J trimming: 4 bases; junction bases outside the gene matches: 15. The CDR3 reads CASSLYLGAGGKYEQYF. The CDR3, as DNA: TGTGCCAGCAGCTTGTACCTCGGGGCAGGGGGTAAATACGAGCAGTACTTC.

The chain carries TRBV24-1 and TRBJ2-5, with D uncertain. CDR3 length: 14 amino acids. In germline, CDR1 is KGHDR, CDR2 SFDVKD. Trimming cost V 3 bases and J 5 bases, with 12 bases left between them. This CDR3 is CATSDGPGSETQYF. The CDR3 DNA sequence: TGTGCCACCAGTGATGGCCCGGGCTCGGAGACCCAGTACTTC.

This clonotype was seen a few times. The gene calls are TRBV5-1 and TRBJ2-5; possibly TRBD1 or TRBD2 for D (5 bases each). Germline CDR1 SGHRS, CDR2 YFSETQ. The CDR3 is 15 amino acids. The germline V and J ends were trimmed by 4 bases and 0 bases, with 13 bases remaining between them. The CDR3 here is CASSLGEPYQETQYF. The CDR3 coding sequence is TGCGCCAGCAGCCTGGGGGAGCCGTACCAAGAGACCCAGTACTTC.

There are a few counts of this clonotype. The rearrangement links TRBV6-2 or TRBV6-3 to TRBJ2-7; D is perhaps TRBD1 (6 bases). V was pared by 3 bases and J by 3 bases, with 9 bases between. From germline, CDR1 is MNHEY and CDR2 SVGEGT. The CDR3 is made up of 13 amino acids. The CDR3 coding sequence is TGTGCCAGCAGTTATGCCAGGGGCTACGAGCAGTACGTC. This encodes CASSYARGYEQYV.

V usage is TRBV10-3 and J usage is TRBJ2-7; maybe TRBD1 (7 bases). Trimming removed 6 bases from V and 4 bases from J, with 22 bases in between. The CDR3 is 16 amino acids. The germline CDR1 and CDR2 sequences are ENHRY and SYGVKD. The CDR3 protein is CAISPTGQTGDYEQYF. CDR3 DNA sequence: TGTGCCATCAGCCCTACGGGACAGACGGGGGATTACGAGCAGTACTTC.

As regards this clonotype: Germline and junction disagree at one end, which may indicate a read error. The CDR3 DNA follows: TGCAGTGCGGGCAGGGAGGGTCAGCCCCATCATTTT. Translated: CSAGREGQPHHF. This chain joins TRBV20-1 and TRBJ1-5; possibly TRBD1 for D (5 bases). Germline CDR1 reads DFQATT; CDR2 reads SNEGSKA (reference sequence). The CDR3 loop spans 12 amino acids.

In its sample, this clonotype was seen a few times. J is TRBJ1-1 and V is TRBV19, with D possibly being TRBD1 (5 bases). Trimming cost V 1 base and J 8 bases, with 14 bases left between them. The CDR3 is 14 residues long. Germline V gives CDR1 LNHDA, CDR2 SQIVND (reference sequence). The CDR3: CASSIGAGRAEAFF. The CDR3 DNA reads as TGTGCCAGTAGTATAGGCGCGGGCAGGGCAGAAGCTTTCTTT.

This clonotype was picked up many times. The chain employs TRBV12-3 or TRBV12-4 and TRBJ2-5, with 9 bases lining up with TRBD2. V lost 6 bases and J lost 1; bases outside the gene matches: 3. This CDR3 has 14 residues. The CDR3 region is CASSRGLAQETQYF. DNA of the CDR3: TGTGCCAGCAGCCGGGGACTAGCCCAAGAGACCCAGTACTTC.

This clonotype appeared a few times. CDR3 bases: TGTGCCAGCAGTTTAGTCAGGGAGGGTCAGCCCCAGCATTTT. It is translated as CASSLVREGQPQHF. The V call is TRBV12-3 or TRBV12-4, the J call TRBJ1-5, with D perhaps TRBD1 (5 bases). Trimming took 1 base from V and 6 from J, leaving 10 bases between them. The CDR3 totals 14 residues.

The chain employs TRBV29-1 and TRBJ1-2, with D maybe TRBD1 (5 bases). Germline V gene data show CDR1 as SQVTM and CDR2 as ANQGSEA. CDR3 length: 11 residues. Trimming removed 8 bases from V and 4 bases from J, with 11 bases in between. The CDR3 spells CSHGTGYGYTF. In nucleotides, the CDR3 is TGCAGCCATGGGACGGGCTATGGCTACACCTTC.

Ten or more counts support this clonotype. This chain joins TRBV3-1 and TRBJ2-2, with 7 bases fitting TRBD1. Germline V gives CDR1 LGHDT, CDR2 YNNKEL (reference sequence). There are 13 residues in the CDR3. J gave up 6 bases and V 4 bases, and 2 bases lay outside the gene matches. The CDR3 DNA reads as TGTGCCAGCAGCCGTGGACAGGCCGGGGAGCTGTTTTTT. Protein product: CASSRGQAGELFF.

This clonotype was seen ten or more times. The CDR3 nucleotides read TGTGCCAGCAGCCCGGGGTACCCGGGTACGCAGTATTTT. Its protein product is CASSPGYPGTQYF. The genes are TRBV12-3 or TRBV12-4 and TRBJ2-3; tentatively, D is TRBD2 (5 bases). This CDR3 spans 13 amino acids. Trimming took off 6 bases at V and 8 bases at J, with 15 bases between the two ends.

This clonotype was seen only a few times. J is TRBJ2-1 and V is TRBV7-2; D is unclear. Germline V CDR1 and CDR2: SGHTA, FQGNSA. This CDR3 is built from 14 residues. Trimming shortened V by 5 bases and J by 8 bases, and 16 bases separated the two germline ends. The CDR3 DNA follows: TGTGCCAGCAGCCTGAAAACACCGCCCTATGAGCAGTTCTTC. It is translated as CASSLKTPPYEQFF.

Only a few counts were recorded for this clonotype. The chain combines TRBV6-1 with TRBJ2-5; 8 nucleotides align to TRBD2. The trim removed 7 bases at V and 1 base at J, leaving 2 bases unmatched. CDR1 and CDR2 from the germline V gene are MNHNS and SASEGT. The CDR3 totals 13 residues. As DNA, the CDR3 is TGTGCCAGCATTAGCGGGGCCCAAGAGACCCAGTACTTC. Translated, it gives CASISGAQETQYF.

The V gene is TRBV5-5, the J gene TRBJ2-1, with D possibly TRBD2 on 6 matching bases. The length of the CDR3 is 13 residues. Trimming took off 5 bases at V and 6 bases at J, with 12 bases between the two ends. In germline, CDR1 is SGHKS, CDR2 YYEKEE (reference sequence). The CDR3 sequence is CASRRSGPNEQFF. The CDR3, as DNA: TGTGCCAGCAGGCGTAGCGGACCCAATGAGCAGTTCTTC.

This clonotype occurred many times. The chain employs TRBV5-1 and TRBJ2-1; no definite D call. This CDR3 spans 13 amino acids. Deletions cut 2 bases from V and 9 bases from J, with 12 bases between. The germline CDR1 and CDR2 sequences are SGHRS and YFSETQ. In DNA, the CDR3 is TGCGCCAGCAGCTTTGACCTTACCCTTGAGCAGTTCTTC. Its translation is CASSFDLTLEQFF.

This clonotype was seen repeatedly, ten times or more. CDR3 residues: CASSLTGANSYEQYF. CDR3 bases: TGCGCCAGCAGCTTGACAGGGGCCAACTCCTACGAGCAGTACTTC. This chain joins TRBV5-1 and TRBJ2-7; 7 positions match TRBD1. Looked up from germline, CDR1 is SGHRS and CDR2 is YFSETQ. The CDR3 covers 15 residues. V lost 1 base and J lost 0; bases outside the gene matches: 4.

The CDR3: CASSLGLYEQYF. The CDR3 region has the DNA TGCGCCAGCAGCTTGGGACTCTACGAGCAGTACTTC. The chain combines TRBV5-1 with TRBJ2-7; D ambiguous. The germline CDR1 and CDR2 sequences are SGHRS and YFSETQ. V dropped 0 bases and J dropped 3 bases, with 4 bases sitting between them. The CDR3 is 12 amino acids.

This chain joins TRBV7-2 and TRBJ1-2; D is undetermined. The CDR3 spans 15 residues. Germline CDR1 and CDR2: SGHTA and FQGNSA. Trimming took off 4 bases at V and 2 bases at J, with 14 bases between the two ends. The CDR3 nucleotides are TGTGCCAGCAGCTCGCGGACGGGCGACAACTATGGCTACACCTTC. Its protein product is CASSSRTGDNYGYTF.

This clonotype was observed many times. CDR3 region: CASSLLVTSGGEQFF. The DNA of the CDR3 is TGTGCCAGCAGCTTATTGGTAACTAGCGGGGGAGAGCAGTTCTTC. The V and J genes are TRBV7-8 and TRBJ2-1, with 11 positions matching TRBD2. Per germline, CDR1 SGHVS and CDR2 FQNEAQ. There are 15 residues in the CDR3. J was trimmed by 10 bases and V by 2 bases; bases with no gene match: 7.

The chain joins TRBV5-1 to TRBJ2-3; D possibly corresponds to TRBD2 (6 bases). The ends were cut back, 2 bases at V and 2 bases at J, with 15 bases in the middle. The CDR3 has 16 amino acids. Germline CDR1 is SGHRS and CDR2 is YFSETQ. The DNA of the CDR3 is TGCGCCAGCAGCTTCAACGAGCTGCGGGACACAGATACGCAGTATTTT. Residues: CASSFNELRDTDTQYF.

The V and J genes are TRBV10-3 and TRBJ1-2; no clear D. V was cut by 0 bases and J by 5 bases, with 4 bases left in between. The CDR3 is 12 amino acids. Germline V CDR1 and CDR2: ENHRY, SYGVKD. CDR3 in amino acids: CAISESSYGYTF. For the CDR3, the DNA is TGTGCCATCAGTGAGTCCAGTTATGGCTACACCTTC.

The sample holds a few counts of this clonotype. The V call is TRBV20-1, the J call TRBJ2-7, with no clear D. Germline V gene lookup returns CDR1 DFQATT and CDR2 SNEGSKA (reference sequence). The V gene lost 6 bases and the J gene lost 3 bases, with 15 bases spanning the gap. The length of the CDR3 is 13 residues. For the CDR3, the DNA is TGCAGTGCCCCGGCCCCTTGCGTCTACGAGCAGTACGTC. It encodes CSAPAPCVYEQYV.

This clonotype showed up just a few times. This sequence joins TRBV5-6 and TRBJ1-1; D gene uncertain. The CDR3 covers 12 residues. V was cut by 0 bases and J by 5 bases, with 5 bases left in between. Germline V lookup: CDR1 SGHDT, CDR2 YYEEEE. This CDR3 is CASSLAPTEAFF. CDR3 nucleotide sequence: TGTGCCAGCAGCTTGGCGCCTACTGAAGCTTTCTTT.

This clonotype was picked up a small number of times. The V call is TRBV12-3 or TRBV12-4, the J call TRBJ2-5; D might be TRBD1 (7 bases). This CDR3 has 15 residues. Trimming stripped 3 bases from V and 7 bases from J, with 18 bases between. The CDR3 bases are TGTGCCAGCAGTTTCTTAAAGGTGCAGGGGGGGACCCAGTACTTC. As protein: CASSFLKVQGGTQYF.

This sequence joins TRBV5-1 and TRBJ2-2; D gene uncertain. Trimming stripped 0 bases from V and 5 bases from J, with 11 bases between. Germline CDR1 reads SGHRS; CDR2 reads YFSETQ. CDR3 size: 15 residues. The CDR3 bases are TGCGCCAGCAGCTTGGTCGCGACGAGGACCGGGGAGCTGTTTTTT. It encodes CASSLVATRTGELFF. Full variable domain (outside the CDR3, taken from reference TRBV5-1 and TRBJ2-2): KAGVTQTPRYLIKTRGQQVTLSCSPISGHRSVSWYQQTPGQGLQFLFEYFSETQRNKGNFPGRFSGRQFSNSRSEMNVSTLELGDSALYLCASSLVATRTGELFFGEGSRLTVL.

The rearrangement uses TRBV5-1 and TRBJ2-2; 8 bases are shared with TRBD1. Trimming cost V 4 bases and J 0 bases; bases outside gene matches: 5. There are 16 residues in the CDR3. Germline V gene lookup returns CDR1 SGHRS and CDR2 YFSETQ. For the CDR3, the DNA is TGCGCCAGCAGCCTCCGGGACAGGACGAACACCGGGGAGCTGTTTTTT. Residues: CASSLRDRTNTGELFF.